This T cell receptor (beta chain) was captured in a study of cytomegalovirus exposure and HLA in healthy donors. Whole-study context: Inside one of the first data releases sat some 93 million unique TCRs taken from HLA-typed donors. Falling in the Caucasian-associated ancestry cluster were about 80% of under 500 genotyped donors. Broader study findings: Productive rates of about 90% or about 30% were seen for most TCR beta V segments in an earlier analysis. Using a false discovery rate of 0.05, a later analysis showed that some 16,000 TCR beta sequences were associated with HLA alleles.

PCR amplification relied on 60 Vbeta primers (plus 13 Jbeta primers). Method: immunoSEQ multiplex PCR; TCRdb's copy keeps in-frame clones and lacks some. This table holds roughly 190,000 clones, around 82% found once. CDR3 size: 16 residues. The V and J ends lost 3 bases and 3 bases respectively, with 15 bases between them. From germline, CDR1 is MDHEN and CDR2 SYDVKM. In this sample, this clone turned up once. Its cognate antigen is unknown. The source of this sequence is a woman younger than 45 in good health and CMV-seropositive. The V call is TRBV28, the J call TRBJ1-5; TRBD1 might be the D (6 bases). Sequenced input: PBMCs. The CDR3 region has the DNA TGTGCCAGCAGTTTGACGACAGGACGGGACAATCAGCCCCAGCATTTT. This translates into CASSLTTGRDNQPQHF.